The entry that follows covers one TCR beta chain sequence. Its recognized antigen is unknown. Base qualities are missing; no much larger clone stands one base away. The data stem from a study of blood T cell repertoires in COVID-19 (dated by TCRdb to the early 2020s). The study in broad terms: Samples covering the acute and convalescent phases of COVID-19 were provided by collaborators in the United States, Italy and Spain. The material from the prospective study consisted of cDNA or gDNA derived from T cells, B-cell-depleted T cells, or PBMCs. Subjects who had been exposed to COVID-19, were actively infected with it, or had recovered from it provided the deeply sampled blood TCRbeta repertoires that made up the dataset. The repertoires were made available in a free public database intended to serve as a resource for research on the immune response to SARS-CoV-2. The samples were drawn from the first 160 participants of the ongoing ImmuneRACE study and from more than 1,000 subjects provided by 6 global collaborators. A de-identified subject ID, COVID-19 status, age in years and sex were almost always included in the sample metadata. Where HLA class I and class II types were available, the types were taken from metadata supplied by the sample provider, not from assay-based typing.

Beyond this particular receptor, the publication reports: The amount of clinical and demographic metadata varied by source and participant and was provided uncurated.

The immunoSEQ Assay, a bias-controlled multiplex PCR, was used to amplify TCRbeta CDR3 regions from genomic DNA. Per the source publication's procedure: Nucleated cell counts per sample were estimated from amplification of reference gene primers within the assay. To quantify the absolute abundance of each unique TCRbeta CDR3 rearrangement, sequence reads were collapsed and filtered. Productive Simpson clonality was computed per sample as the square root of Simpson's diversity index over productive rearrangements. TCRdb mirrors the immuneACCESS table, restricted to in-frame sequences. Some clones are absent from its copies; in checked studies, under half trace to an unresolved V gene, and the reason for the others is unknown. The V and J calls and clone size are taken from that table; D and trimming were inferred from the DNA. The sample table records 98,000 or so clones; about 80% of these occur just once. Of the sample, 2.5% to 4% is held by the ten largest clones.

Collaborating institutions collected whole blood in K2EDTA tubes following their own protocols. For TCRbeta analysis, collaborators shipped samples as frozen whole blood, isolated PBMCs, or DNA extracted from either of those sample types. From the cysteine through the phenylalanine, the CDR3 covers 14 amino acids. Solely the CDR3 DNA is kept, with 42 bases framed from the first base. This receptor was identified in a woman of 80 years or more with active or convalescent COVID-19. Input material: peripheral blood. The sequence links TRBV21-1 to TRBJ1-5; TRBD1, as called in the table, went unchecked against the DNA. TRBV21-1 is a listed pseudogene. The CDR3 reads CVLGTGYGYQPQHF. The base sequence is TGTGTTCTGGGGACAGGATATGGTTATCAGCCCCAGCATTTT.